The 16 T cell receptor beta chains in this list originate from one sample, sequenced in a study of metastatic and nonmetastatic thyroid tumors. TCRdb called clones again from the PCR reads with MiXCR. The repertoire includes roughly 34,000 clones, 35% to 45% of them detected once, and approximately 22% sits in the top ten. Thyroid surgery took place with no prior treatment in any patient. The specimen sequenced was tumor tissue. These TCRs come from a female donor with papillary thyroid cancer or a benign thyroid nodule (not recorded which). Some clones in this sample may be carry-over from other donors' samples.

The rearrangement uses TRBV30 and TRBJ2-2, with 8 bases lining up with TRBD1. Germline V CDR1 and CDR2: GTSNPN, SVGIG (reference sequence). This CDR3 region has 16 residues. V was pared by 4 bases and J by 1 base, with 8 bases of the junction left unmatched. The DNA for the CDR3 is TGTGCCTGGACCCTTACCGGGACAGGGAACACCGGGGAGCTGTTTTTT. Translation: CAWTLTGTGNTGELFF.

This chain joins TRBV7-2 and TRBJ2-5; D is possibly TRBD2 (5 bases). Trimming left V 1 base short and J 1 base short, with 13 bases between. CDR1 and CDR2 from the germline V gene are SGHTA and FQGNSA. This CDR3 is built from 16 residues. CDR3 nucleotides: TGTGCCAGCAGCTTAGAGCGGATCGACCCCCAAGAGACCCAGTACTTC. This encodes CASSLERIDPQETQYF.

V gene TRBV28 combines with J gene TRBJ1-1; 10 bases are a match to TRBD1. Germline-derived CDR1 and CDR2 are MDHEN and SYDVKM. There are 15 residues in the CDR3. With V trimmed by 4 bases and J by 9 bases, 11 bases remained unmatched. In nucleotides, the CDR3 is TGTGCCAGCAGTTCATTGACAGGGGGCGCAGAGAAAGCTTTCTTT. This codes for CASSSLTGGAEKAFF.

This rearrangement joins TRBV27 to TRBJ1-5; no reliable D call. Germline V gene data show CDR1 as MNHEY and CDR2 as SMNVEV (reference sequence). Trimming took 6 bases from V and 2 from J, leaving 11 bases between them. The CDR3 extends over 14 amino acids. The CDR3 protein is CASRAYGGNQPQHF. The CDR3 bases are TGTGCCAGCAGGGCTTACGGGGGCAATCAGCCCCAGCATTTT.

The V and J genes are TRBV6-1 and TRBJ2-3, with TRBD1 matching over 11 bases. Germline loops: CDR1 MNHNS, CDR2 SASEGT. The V gene end was trimmed by 6 bases and the J gene end by 3 bases; junction bases not matched to a gene: 5. This CDR3 comprises 15 residues. The CDR3 coding sequence is TGTGCCAGCAGAGCCGGGACAGGGGGTACAGATACGCAGTATTTT. This sequence encodes CASRAGTGGTDTQYF.

This clone was seen only a few times. The chain combines TRBV27 with TRBJ2-1; D perhaps matches TRBD1 (5 bases). This CDR3 is built from 15 residues. V lost 5 bases to trimming and J lost 6 bases, with 17 bases between them. Germline values: CDR1 MNHEY, CDR2 SMNVEV (reference sequence). The CDR3 reads CASSLGVGPFNEQFF. Written as DNA, the CDR3 is TGTGCCAGCAGTCTGGGCGTGGGGCCCTTCAATGAGCAGTTCTTC.

The chain joins TRBV6-1 to TRBJ2-1, with 11 positions matching TRBD2. Germline-derived CDR1 and CDR2 are MNHNS and SASEGT. There are 14 residues in the CDR3. Trimming took 5 bases from V and 8 from J; bases not matched to a gene: 5. The CDR3 DNA follows: TGTGCCAGCAGTCCCGGGACTAGCGGCGATGAGCAGTTCTTC. Translated, it gives CASSPGTSGDEQFF.

This clone occurred a few times. This chain connects TRBV27 to TRBJ1-2; 10 bases line up with TRBD1. In germline, CDR1 is MNHEY, CDR2 SMNVEV (reference sequence). V was pared by 6 bases and J by 10 bases, with 5 bases of the junction left unmatched. There are 12 residues in the CDR3. The CDR3 bases are TGTGCCAGCAGGGACAGGGGGTCTGACTACACCTTC. The encoded protein is CASRDRGSDYTF.

V and J are TRBV4-1 and TRBJ2-7; 7 bases line up with TRBD2. Germline values: CDR1 MGHRA, CDR2 YSYEKL. V was clipped by 0 bases and J by 0 bases; unmatched bases: 8. This CDR3 region has 17 residues. CDR3 amino acids: CASSQEFPAGSSYEQYF. The CDR3, as DNA: TGCGCCAGCAGCCAAGAATTCCCAGCGGGGAGCTCCTACGAGCAGTACTTC.

For this clone: Relative to the germline gene, one junction end is altered; a read error may explain this. The J gene is TRBJ2-2, the V gene TRBV10-1, with 11 bases fitting TRBD2. Germline-derived CDR1 and CDR2 are WNHNN and SYGVQD (reference sequence). The CDR3 runs to 15 residues. The CDR3 loop is CATSSGRASGGELFF. The CDR3, as DNA: TGCGCCACCAGTAGCGGGAGGGCCTCAGGCGGGGAGCTGTTTTTT.

The rearrangement joins TRBV5-1 to TRBJ2-3, with 9 nucleotides matching TRBD1. V was clipped by 0 bases and J by 5 bases; unmatched bases: 4. The CDR3 is 15 amino acids. CDR1 SGHRS and CDR2 YFSETQ come from the germline V gene. The CDR3 here is CASSLDRGLEDTQYF. CDR3 nucleotides: TGCGCCAGCAGCTTGGACAGGGGGCTAGAAGATACGCAGTATTTT.

Here the CDR3 DNA reads TGTGCCAGTAGTACGGCAGGGATTATGAACACTGAAGCTTTCTTT. This translates into CASSTAGIMNTEAFF. The chain joins TRBV19 to TRBJ1-1; D perhaps matches TRBD1 (5 bases). The CDR3 consists of 15 residues. Germline CDR1 reads LNHDA; CDR2 reads SQIVND (reference sequence). The V end lost 4 bases, the J end lost 0 bases, and 12 bases lay between the germline ends.

The genes are TRBV6-1 and TRBJ1-2, with 7 bases that match TRBD1. V shed 6 bases and J 8 bases; nucleotides not matched to a gene: 9. This CDR3 is built from 13 residues. Germline CDR1 and CDR2: MNHNS and SASEGT. DNA for the CDR3: TGTGCCAGCAGGGAAACAGGGGTAGAGGGCTACACCTTC. Translated, it gives CASRETGVEGYTF.

The chain employs TRBV11-3 and TRBJ2-3, with D uncertain. The germline gives CDR1 SGHNT, CDR2 YENEEA. Deletions cut 5 bases from V and 3 bases from J, with 15 bases between. CDR3 length: 15 residues. CDR3 amino acids: CASSREDRPTDTQYF. Written as DNA, the CDR3 is TGTGCCAGCAGCAGAGAGGACCGGCCTACAGATACGCAGTATTTT.

The chain couples TRBV7-3 to TRBJ2-5; perhaps TRBD1 as D (6 bases). V lost 3 bases and J 5 bases, leaving 10 bases between the germline ends. This CDR3 has 13 amino acids. The germline V gene has CDR1 SGHTA and CDR2 FQGTGA. Here the CDR3 DNA reads TGTGCCAGCAGCTTGGGGGCTGAGGAGACCCAGTACTTC. Translation: CASSLGAEETQYF. The full variable domain, its missing parts supplied by reference TRBV7-3 and TRBJ2-5, is GAGVSQTPSNKVTEKGKYVELRCDPISGHTALYWYRQSLGQGPEFLIYFQGTGAADDSGLPNDRFFAVRPEGSVSTLKIQRTERGDSAVYLCASSLGAEETQYFGPGTRLLVL.

This clone was counted a few times. The chain is built from TRBV12-3 or TRBV12-4 and TRBJ1-2, with TRBD1 matching over 10 bases. This CDR3 has 15 residues. The V gene end was trimmed by 5 bases and the J gene end by 4 bases; junction bases not matched to a gene: 7. The CDR3 loop is CASSRGDRGTYGYTF. The CDR3 nucleotides are TGTGCCAGCAGTCGCGGGGACAGGGGAACCTATGGCTACACCTTC.